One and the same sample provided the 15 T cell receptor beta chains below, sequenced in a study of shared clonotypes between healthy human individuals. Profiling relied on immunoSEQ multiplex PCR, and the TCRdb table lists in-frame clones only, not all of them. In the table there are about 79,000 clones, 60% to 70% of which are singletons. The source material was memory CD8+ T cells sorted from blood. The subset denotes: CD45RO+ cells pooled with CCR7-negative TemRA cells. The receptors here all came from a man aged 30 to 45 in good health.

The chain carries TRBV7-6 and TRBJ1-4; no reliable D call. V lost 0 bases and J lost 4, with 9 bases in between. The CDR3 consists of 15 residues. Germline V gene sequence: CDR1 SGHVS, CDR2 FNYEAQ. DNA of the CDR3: TGTGCCAGCAGCTTAGCGGGCAGATTTAATGAAAAACTGTTTTTT. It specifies CASSLAGRFNEKLFF.

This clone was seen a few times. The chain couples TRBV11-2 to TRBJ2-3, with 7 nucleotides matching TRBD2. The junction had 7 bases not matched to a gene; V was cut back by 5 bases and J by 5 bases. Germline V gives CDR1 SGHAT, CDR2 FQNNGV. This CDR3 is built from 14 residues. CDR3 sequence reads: CASSPPGGGDTQYF. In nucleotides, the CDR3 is TGTGCCAGCAGCCCCCCTGGGGGGGGAGATACGCAGTATTTT.

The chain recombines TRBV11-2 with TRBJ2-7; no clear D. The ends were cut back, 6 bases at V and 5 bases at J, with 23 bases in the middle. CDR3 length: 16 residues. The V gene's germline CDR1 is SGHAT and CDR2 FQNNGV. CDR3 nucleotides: TGTGCCAGCAGACACCTAATGGGCTGGCCACACAACGAGCAGTACTTC. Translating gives CASRHLMGWPHNEQYF.

As DNA, the CDR3 is TGTGCCAGCAGCTTAGGGGCAGGACGCACCTACGAGCAGTACTTC. The encoded protein is CASSLGAGRTYEQYF. The V and J genes are TRBV13 and TRBJ2-7; D gene ambiguous. Germline V gene sequence: CDR1 PRHDT, CDR2 FYEKMQ (reference sequence). V lost 0 bases to trimming and J lost 2 bases, with 11 bases between them. The CDR3 is 15 amino acids.

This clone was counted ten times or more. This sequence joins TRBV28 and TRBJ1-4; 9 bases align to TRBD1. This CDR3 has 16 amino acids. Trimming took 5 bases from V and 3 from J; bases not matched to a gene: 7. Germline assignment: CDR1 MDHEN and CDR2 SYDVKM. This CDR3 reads CASSPDRGWANEKLFF. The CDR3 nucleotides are TGTGCCAGCAGTCCCGACAGGGGGTGGGCTAATGAAAAACTGTTTTTT.

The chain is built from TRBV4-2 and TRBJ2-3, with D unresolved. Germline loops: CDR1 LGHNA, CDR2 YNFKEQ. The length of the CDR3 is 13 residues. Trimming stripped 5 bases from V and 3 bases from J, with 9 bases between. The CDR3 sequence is CASSLLTTDTQYF. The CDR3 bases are TGTGCCAGCAGCTTGTTGACGACAGATACGCAGTATTTT.

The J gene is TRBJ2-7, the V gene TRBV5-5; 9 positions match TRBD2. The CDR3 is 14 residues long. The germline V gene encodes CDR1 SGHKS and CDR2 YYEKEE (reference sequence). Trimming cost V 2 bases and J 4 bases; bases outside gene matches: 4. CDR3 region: CASSFLAGMYEQYF. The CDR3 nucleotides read TGTGCCAGCAGCTTTCTAGCGGGAATGTACGAGCAGTACTTC.

The CDR3 protein is CATSPLGGLYQETQYF. CDR3 DNA: TGTGCCACCAGCCCTTTGGGGGGGCTGTACCAAGAGACCCAGTACTTC. This chain joins TRBV15 and TRBJ2-5; a weak D match, TRBD2 (7 bases). This CDR3 is built from 16 residues. Germline V lookup: CDR1 LNHNV, CDR2 YYDKDF (reference sequence). The germline V and J ends were trimmed by 5 bases and 0 bases, with 16 bases remaining between them.

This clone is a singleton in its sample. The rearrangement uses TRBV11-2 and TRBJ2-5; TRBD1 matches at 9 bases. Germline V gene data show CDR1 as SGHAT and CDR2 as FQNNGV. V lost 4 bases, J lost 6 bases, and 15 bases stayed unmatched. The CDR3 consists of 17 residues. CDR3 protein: CASSSDPSTGGRKTQYF. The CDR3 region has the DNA TGTGCCAGCAGCTCCGATCCCTCGACAGGGGGAAGGAAGACCCAGTACTTC. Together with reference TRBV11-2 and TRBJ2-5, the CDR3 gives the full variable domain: EAGVAQSPRYKIIEKRQSVAFWCNPISGHATLYWYQQILGQGPKLLIQFQNNGVVDDSQLPKDRFSAERLKGVDSTLKIQPAKLEDSAVYLCASSSDPSTGGRKTQYFGPGTRLLVL.

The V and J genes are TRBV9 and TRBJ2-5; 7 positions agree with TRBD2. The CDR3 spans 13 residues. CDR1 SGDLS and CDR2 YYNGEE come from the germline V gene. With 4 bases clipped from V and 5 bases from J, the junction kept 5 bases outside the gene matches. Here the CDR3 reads CASSPTSWETQYF. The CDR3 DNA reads TGTGCCAGCAGCCCGACTAGCTGGGAGACCCAGTACTTC.

This chain's CDR3 is CASRSVQGDREIYEQYF. The CDR3 DNA follows: TGTGCAAGTCGCTCAGTTCAAGGGGACAGGGAGATTTACGAGCAGTACTTC. The chain has TRBV12-2 and TRBJ2-7; the table gives TRBD1 as D, unverified against the DNA. TRBV12-2 is annotated as a pseudogene. The CDR3 is made up of 17 amino acids.

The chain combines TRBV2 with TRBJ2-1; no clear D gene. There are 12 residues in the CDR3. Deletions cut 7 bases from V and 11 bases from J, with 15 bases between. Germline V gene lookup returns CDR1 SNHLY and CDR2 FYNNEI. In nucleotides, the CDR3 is TGTGCCAGCATTGGGTGGGCCACGCAGCAGTTCTTC. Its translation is CASIGWATQQFF.

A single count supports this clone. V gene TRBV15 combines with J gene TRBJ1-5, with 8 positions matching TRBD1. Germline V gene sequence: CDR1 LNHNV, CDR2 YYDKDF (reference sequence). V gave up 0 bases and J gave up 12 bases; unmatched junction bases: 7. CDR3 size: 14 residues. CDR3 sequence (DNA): TGTGCCACCAGCAGAGACCCACTTGGACAGGGCCAGCATTTT. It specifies CATSRDPLGQGQHF.

The CDR3 reads CASSSKPTGAYQETQYF. CDR3 coding DNA: TGTGCCAGCAGCTCGAAACCGACAGGGGCGTACCAAGAGACCCAGTACTTC. The chain has TRBV5-8 and TRBJ2-5; 8 bases map to TRBD1. The CDR3 is 17 residues long. In germline, CDR1 is SGHTS, CDR2 YDEGEE. Unmatched junction bases numbered 10, after V lost 3 bases and J lost 0 bases.

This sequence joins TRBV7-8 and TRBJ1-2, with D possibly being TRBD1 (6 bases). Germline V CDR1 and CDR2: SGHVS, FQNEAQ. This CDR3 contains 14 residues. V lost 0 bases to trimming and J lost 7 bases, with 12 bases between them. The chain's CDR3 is CASSLATGWGGYTF. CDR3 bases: TGTGCCAGCAGCTTAGCCACAGGGTGGGGTGGCTACACCTTC. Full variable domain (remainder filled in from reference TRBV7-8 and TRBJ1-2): GAGVSQSPRYKVAKRGQDVALRCDPISGHVSLFWYQQALGQGPEFLTYFQNEAQLDKSGLPSDRFFAERPEGSVSTLKIQRTQQEDSAVYLCASSLATGWGGYTFGSGTRLTVV.